This entry lists 32 T cell receptor beta chains sequenced from one sample in a study of radiation and T cells in renal cell carcinoma. Assay used: immunoSEQ multiplex PCR; TCRdb lists only in-frame clones, some missing. In the table there are roughly 80,000 clones, less than 85% of which are singletons. As for time point: blood 4 weeks post-SBRT, at nephrectomy. Stated treatment: 15 Gy SBRT to primary tumor, nephrectomy 4 weeks later. The material was blood, obtained from a patient whose treatment included radiotherapy and nephrectomy. The origin of the receptors is a woman aged 60 to 75 with renal cell carcinoma.

V and J are TRBV6-5 and TRBJ1-3, with D perhaps matching TRBD1 (6 bases). V gave up 8 bases and J gave up 1 base, with 12 bases separating them. From germline, CDR1 is MNHEY and CDR2 SVGAGI. The length of the CDR3 is 14 residues. The CDR3 DNA reads as TGTGCCAGCGCTCGGGACAAATCTGGAAACACCATATATTTT. The encoded protein is CASARDKSGNTIYF.

J is TRBJ2-2 and V is TRBV5-6; 8 nucleotides align to TRBD1. Germline V gene lookup returns CDR1 SGHDT and CDR2 YYEEEE. The V and J ends lost 3 bases and 1 base, in that order; junction bases with no gene match: 2. The CDR3 has 15 residues. CDR3 DNA: TGTGCCAGCAGCTGGGGGACAGGGAACACCGGGGAGCTGTTTTTT. This gives the protein CASSWGTGNTGELFF.

V usage is TRBV6-1 and J usage is TRBJ1-1, with a tentative D call TRBD1 (5 bases). The CDR3 totals 14 residues. The germline V gene encodes CDR1 MNHNS and CDR2 SASEGT. The V end was cut by 4 bases, the J end by 8 bases, with 17 bases between. The CDR3 sequence is CASSGQGWGLEAFF. Here the CDR3 DNA reads TGTGCCAGCAGTGGGCAGGGTTGGGGCTTAGAAGCTTTCTTT.

The V gene is TRBV7-9, the J gene TRBJ2-7, with a possible D match to TRBD1 (6 bases). There are 13 residues in the CDR3. V lost 0 bases to trimming and J lost 5 bases, with 8 bases between them. Germline CDR1 and CDR2: SEHNR and FQNEAQ (reference sequence). CDR3: CASSLASGDEQYF. The CDR3 DNA sequence: TGTGCCAGCAGCTTAGCGTCAGGGGACGAGCAGTACTTC.

V usage is TRBV11-1 and J usage is TRBJ2-7; TRBD1 aligns across 8 bases. After removal of 5 bases from V and 2 bases from J, the junction contained 8 bases not matched to a gene. The germline V gene has CDR1 SGHAT and CDR2 FQDESV (reference sequence). The CDR3 spans 15 residues. CDR3 loop: CASSDRTGMAYEQYF. The DNA of the CDR3 is TGTGCCAGCAGCGATCGGACAGGGATGGCCTACGAGCAGTACTTC.

By its share, this clone is medium-sized (0.01 to 0.1%). The V and J genes are TRBV25-1 and TRBJ1-6; 7 nucleotides line up with TRBD1. The ends lost 3 bases at V and 9 bases at J; junction bases unmatched: 2. This CDR3 comprises 13 residues. The V gene's germline CDR1 is MGHDK and CDR2 SYGVNS. CDR3 bases: TGTGCCAGCAGTGAGACAGGGATTTCACCCCTCCACTTT. This gives the protein CASSETGISPLHF.

This chain joins TRBV29-1 and TRBJ2-5, with 7 bases aligning to TRBD1. The assigned J gene may be wrong: the sequence end matches TRBJ2-7 better. CDR3 length: 12 residues. Per the germline V gene, CDR1 is SQVTM and CDR2 is ANQGSEA. CDR3 residues: CSVLTGLYEQYF. Here the CDR3 DNA reads TGCAGCGTCTTGACAGGGCTCTACGAGCAGTACTTC.

This clone was detected a few times. The CDR3 sequence is CASSLVRAENTEAFF. As DNA, the CDR3 is TGTGCCAGCAGCTTGGTTCGAGCTGAGAACACTGAAGCTTTCTTT. V usage is TRBV5-6 and J usage is TRBJ1-1; D not certain. The CDR3 totals 15 residues. CDR1 is SGHDT and CDR2 is YYEEEE in the germline V gene. V was cut by 0 bases and J by 1 base, with 10 bases left in between.

This clone was detected only a few times. The chain uses TRBV9 and TRBJ1-1; D is unclear. V dropped 3 bases and J dropped 3 bases, with 12 bases sitting between them. The CDR3 extends over 14 amino acids. From germline, CDR1 is SGDLS and CDR2 YYNGEE. The CDR3 DNA reads TGTGCCAGCAGCGAGACATCGGGTCACACTGAAGCTTTCTTT. Its protein is CASSETSGHTEAFF.

The rearrangement uses TRBV5-6 and TRBJ1-4; 8 nucleotides agree with TRBD1. CDR1 is SGHDT and CDR2 is YYEEEE in the germline V gene. The CDR3 is 16 amino acids. The ends lost 0 bases at V and 8 bases at J; junction bases unmatched: 9. For the CDR3, the DNA is TGTGCCAGCAGCTTGGGACTCGGGACAGGCGTAGAAAAACTGTTTTTT. This sequence encodes CASSLGLGTGVEKLFF.

The chain employs TRBV19 and TRBJ1-5, with D uncertain. V was trimmed by 5 bases and J by 2 bases, leaving 13 bases between them. The CDR3 has 15 amino acids. CDR1 is LNHDA and CDR2 is SQIVND in the germline V gene (reference sequence). CDR3 in DNA: TGTGCCAGTAGTTTGAGTGGAAATGGCAATCAGCCCCAGCATTTT. This translates into CASSLSGNGNQPQHF.

This clone showed up just once. The V gene is TRBV5-1, the J gene TRBJ1-5; no clear D. The CDR3 is 15 residues long. The V end lost 0 bases, the J end lost 5 bases, and 12 bases lay between the germline ends. Germline V lookup: CDR1 SGHRS, CDR2 YFSETQ. The DNA of the CDR3 is TGCGCCAGCAGCTTGGAAGGAGGGCCCCATCAGCCCCAGCATTTT. Residues: CASSLEGGPHQPQHF.

The chain is built from TRBV2 and TRBJ2-5; tentative D call: TRBD1 (7 bases). Trimming stripped 7 bases from V and 4 bases from J, with 13 bases between. CDR1 and CDR2 from the germline V gene are SNHLY and FYNNEI. The CDR3 covers 13 residues. CDR3 loop: CASIHQGGETQYF. CDR3 sequence (DNA): TGTGCCAGCATTCATCAGGGGGGAGAGACCCAGTACTTC.

This clone turned up a few times. This chain joins TRBV6-1 and TRBJ1-1; a possible D gene is TRBD1 (6 bases). The germline V gene has CDR1 MNHNS and CDR2 SASEGT. Trimming removed 8 bases from V and 0 bases from J, with 13 bases in between. CDR3 length equals 14 residues. CDR3 bases: TGTGCCAGCGGATGGACAGCCCTGAACACTGAAGCTTTCTTT. This encodes CASGWTALNTEAFF.

The chain links TRBV5-4 to TRBJ1-1; 10 bases fit TRBD1. Germline V CDR1 and CDR2: SGHNT, YYREEE (reference sequence). This CDR3 contains 16 residues. Losses at the gene ends were 0 bases for V and 3 bases for J; bases not matched to a gene: 5. The CDR3, as DNA: TGTGCCAGCAGCTTGGGTGTCGGACAGGGGGACACTGAAGCTTTCTTT. It encodes CASSLGVGQGDTEAFF.

CDR3 DNA: TGTGCCAGCAGCCCGAGAACAGGGGAGTTAAGCTACGAGCAGTACTTC. Protein: CASSPRTGELSYEQYF. V is TRBV7-9 and J is TRBJ2-7; 7 positions match TRBD1. Germline lookup yields CDR1 SEHNR and CDR2 FQNEAQ (reference sequence). V gave up 5 bases and J gave up 3 bases; unmatched junction bases: 13. The CDR3 runs 16 residues.

The chain combines TRBV4-1 with TRBJ1-5, with 8 positions matching TRBD1. Germline CDR1 MGHRA, CDR2 YSYEKL. With V trimmed by 1 base and J by 1 base, 12 bases remained unmatched. CDR3 length equals 19 residues. The CDR3 protein is CASSQGLQGAWGSNQPQHF. CDR3 in DNA: TGCGCCAGCAGCCAAGGTCTCCAGGGGGCTTGGGGGAGCAATCAGCCCCAGCATTTT.

The chain is built from TRBV18 and TRBJ2-1; D gene uncertain. Per germline, CDR1 KGHSH and CDR2 LQKENI. CDR3 size: 14 residues. V lost 1 base to trimming and J lost 6 bases, with 10 bases between them. The CDR3 here is CASSPREGFNEQFF. The CDR3 DNA follows: TGTGCCAGCTCACCACGAGAAGGGTTCAATGAGCAGTTCTTC. The complete variable domain, with remaining parts taken from reference TRBV18 and TRBJ2-1, reads NAGVMQNPRHLVRRRGQEARLRCSPMKGHSHVYWYRQLPEEGLKFMVYLQKENIIDESGMPKERFSAEFPKEGPSILRIQQVVRGDSAAYFCASSPREGFNEQFFGPGTRLTVL.

The V and J genes are TRBV11-1 and TRBJ2-3; D may correspond to TRBD1 or TRBD2 (7 bases each). V was shortened by 5 bases and J by 2 bases, with 14 bases between the two germline ends. Per germline, CDR1 SGHAT and CDR2 FQDESV (reference sequence). This CDR3 region has 15 residues. CDR3: CASSDQGGPTDTQYF. DNA of the CDR3: TGTGCCAGCAGCGATCAGGGGGGGCCCACAGATACGCAGTATTTT.

On this clone: The same CDR3 is also encoded by other DNA sequences in this sample. This sequence joins TRBV9 and TRBJ2-7, with D maybe TRBD1 (5 bases). Germline V gene sequence: CDR1 SGDLS, CDR2 YYNGEE. Deletions cut 0 bases from V and 4 bases from J, with 11 bases between. The CDR3 sequence is 14 residues long. The CDR3 reads CASSVGGPSYEQYF. The CDR3 DNA sequence: TGTGCCAGCAGCGTAGGGGGCCCTTCATACGAGCAGTACTTC.

The J gene is TRBJ1-5, the V gene TRBV19; TRBD1 is a possible D gene (6 bases). CDR1 and CDR2 (germline): LNHDA, SQIVND (reference sequence). Trimming left V 6 bases short and J 0 bases short, with 12 bases between. The CDR3 runs to 15 residues. CDR3 DNA: TGTGCCAGTAGGTCGGGGGGGGCTAGCAATCAGCCCCAGCATTTT. As protein: CASRSGGASNQPQHF.

The chain links TRBV5-1 to TRBJ2-1; D is unresolved. The CDR3 totals 14 residues. V shed 0 bases and J shed 6 bases, with 10 bases lying between them. From germline, CDR1 is SGHRS and CDR2 YFSETQ. CDR3 sequence (DNA): TGCGCCAGCAGCTTGGAGGCTAGAGGCAATGAGCAGTTCTTC. As protein: CASSLEARGNEQFF.

The chain joins TRBV10-2 to TRBJ1-2, with D perhaps TRBD1 (6 bases). This CDR3 is built from 14 residues. V was pared by 4 bases and J by 0 bases, with 9 bases between. In germline, CDR1 is WSHSY, CDR2 SAAADI. CDR3 nucleotides: TGCGCCAGCAGTGTGGGGGGGCCTAACTATGGCTACACCTTC. As protein: CASSVGGPNYGYTF.

The chain couples TRBV6-6 to TRBJ2-7; perhaps TRBD2 as D (7 bases). Trimming pared 2 bases from V and 2 bases from J, leaving 13 bases between. Germline V CDR1 and CDR2: MNHNY, SVGAGI (reference sequence). The CDR3 is 15 residues long. The CDR3 loop is CASSYGGGAPYEQYF. CDR3 DNA: TGTGCCAGCAGTTACGGGGGGGGCGCCCCCTACGAGCAGTACTTC.

The sample holds a few counts of this clone. The rearrangement uses TRBV19 and TRBJ2-5; D is unresolved. Germline CDR1 is LNHDA and CDR2 is SQIVND (reference sequence). Trimming stripped 4 bases from V and 0 bases from J, with 0 bases between. The CDR3 is 11 amino acids. This chain's CDR3 is CASSNQETQYF. The CDR3 DNA reads TGTGCCAGTAGTAACCAAGAGACCCAGTACTTC.

The chain has TRBV5-4 and TRBJ2-1; TRBD1 might be the D (6 bases). Germline CDR1 SGHNT, CDR2 YYREEE (reference sequence). Trimming stripped 0 bases from V and 10 bases from J, with 20 bases between. This CDR3 is 16 amino acids long. CDR3 sequence reads: CASSLEGVSIMSEQFF. The CDR3 region has the DNA TGTGCCAGCAGCTTGGAGGGGGTTTCTATTATGTCAGAGCAGTTCTTC.

This chain uses TRBV5-4 with TRBJ2-7; 14 bases fit TRBD2. CDR1 is SGHNT, CDR2 YYREEE, per germline (reference sequence). This CDR3 is built from 16 residues. The junction had 10 bases not matched to a gene; V was cut back by 4 bases and J by 7 bases. This CDR3 is CASSPGTSGGLREQYF. The DNA for the CDR3 is TGTGCCAGCAGCCCGGGGACTAGCGGGGGCCTGAGGGAGCAGTACTTC. The full variable domain, completed using reference TRBV5-4 and TRBJ2-7, is ETGVTQSPTHLIKTRGQQVTLRCSSQSGHNTVSWYQQALGQGPQFIFQYYREEENGRGNFPPRFSGLQFPNYSSELNVNALELDDSALYLCASSPGTSGGLREQYFGPGTRLTVT.

This chain uses TRBV6-5 with TRBJ1-2, with D uncertain. The CDR3 runs to 9 residues. The ends were cut back, 8 bases at V and 12 bases at J, with 10 bases in the middle. CDR1 and CDR2 from the germline V gene are MNHEY and SVGAGI. CDR3 loop: CASGGPDTF. The CDR3 coding sequence is TGTGCCAGCGGAGGTCCTGACACCTTC.

The chain has TRBV30 and TRBJ1-3, with D perhaps matching TRBD1 (6 bases). CDR3 size: 14 residues. Trimming pared 3 bases from V and 0 bases from J, leaving 9 bases between. Germline-derived CDR1 and CDR2 are GTSNPN and SVGIG (reference sequence). CDR3 in DNA: TGTGCCTGGAGCGGGACAAGCTCTGGAAACACCATATATTTT. Translation: CAWSGTSSGNTIYF. The variable domain in full, completed from reference TRBV30 and TRBJ1-3, reads SQTIHQWPATLVQPVGSPLSLECTVEGTSNPNLYWYRQAAGRGLQLLFYSVGIGQISSEVPQNLSASRPQDRQFILSSKKLLLSDSGFYLCAWSGTSSGNTIYFGEGSWLTVV.

The chain recombines TRBV4-1 with TRBJ2-5; 12 nucleotides agree with TRBD2. The germline CDR1 and CDR2 sequences are MGHRA and YSYEKL. The CDR3 is 16 amino acids. V was clipped by 6 bases and J by 2 bases; unmatched bases: 7. The CDR3 spells CASSQTGLAGQETQYF. DNA of the CDR3: TGCGCCAGCAGTCAAACCGGACTAGCGGGGCAAGAGACCCAGTACTTC.

The rearrangement uses TRBV7-8 and TRBJ2-2, with TRBD2 matching 15 bases. Germline V gene data show CDR1 as SGHVS and CDR2 as FQNEAQ. J was trimmed by 0 bases and V by 1 base; bases with no gene match: 6. The CDR3 length is 20 residues. CDR3 DNA sequence: TGTGCCAGCAGCTTAGGAACGGGACTAGCGGGAGGACCGAACACCGGGGAGCTGTTTTTT. This encodes CASSLGTGLAGGPNTGELFF.

This chain links TRBV14 with TRBJ2-3, with TRBD1 matching over 8 bases. CDR1 and CDR2 from the germline V gene are SGHDN and FVKESK. The ends lost 1 base at V and 2 bases at J; junction bases unmatched: 5. CDR3 length equals 16 residues. The CDR3 region has the DNA TGTGCCAGCAGCCAAGCCCGGGACAGGCTCACAGATACGCAGTATTTT. Translation gives CASSQARDRLTDTQYF.